A single sample gave rise to the 11 T cell receptor beta chains below, sequenced in a study of human T cells and chemical hapten exposure. Time point reported: patch test 1, 2 weeks after DPC sensitization. Treatment: therapeutic diphenylcyclopropenone sensitization with weekly scalp DPC. TCRdb re-called the RACE reads with MiXCR, one entry per CDR3 protein. The sample consists of over 85,000 distinct CDR3 sequences, around 11% of them appearing once. Here the sequenced sample was whole blood, taken in connection with sensitization to the hapten diphenylcyclopropenone (DPC). Every receptor here comes from a woman in her forties with alopecia areata. Some clones in this sample may be carry-over from other donors' samples.

The V gene is TRBV6-2 or TRBV6-3, the J gene TRBJ2-1; TRBD1 or TRBD2 may be the D gene (5 bases each). V was clipped by 4 bases and J by 4 bases, with 11 bases between them. This CDR3 is 14 amino acids long. CDR1 and CDR2 from the germline V gene are MNHEY and SVGEGT. The CDR3 DNA reads TGTGCCAGCAGTTCCCTGAGGGGATACAATGAGCAGTTCTTC. This sequence encodes CASSSLRGYNEQFF.

Only a few counts were recorded for this clonotype. The chain recombines TRBV14 with TRBJ2-4; 8 nucleotides agree with TRBD2. In germline, CDR1 is SGHDN, CDR2 FVKESK. Germline trimming cut 4 bases from V and 9 bases from J; bases unmatched to any gene: 2. This CDR3 spans 12 amino acids. CDR3 region: CASSPGGSIQYF. CDR3 in DNA: TGTGCCAGCAGCCCGGGGGGGAGCATTCAGTACTTC. Filled out from reference TRBV14 and TRBJ2-4, the complete variable domain reads EAGVTQFPSHSVIEKGQTVTLRCDPISGHDNLYWYRRVMGKEIKFLLHFVKESKQDESGMPNNRFLAERTGGTYSTLKVQPAELEDSGVYFCASSPGGSIQYFGAGTRLSVL.

This clonotype was observed a few times. The V call is TRBV4-2, the J call TRBJ2-7; D might be TRBD1 (6 bases). The CDR3 is 14 amino acids. CDR1 and CDR2 (germline): LGHNA, YNFKEQ. The ends were cut back, 4 bases at V and 0 bases at J, with 10 bases in the middle. CDR3 sequence reads: CASSPRDNSYEQYF. The DNA of the CDR3 is TGTGCCAGCAGCCCCCGGGACAACTCCTACGAGCAGTACTTC.

This rearrangement joins TRBV6-5 to TRBJ2-1, with 13 bases matching TRBD2. Losses at the gene ends were 6 bases for V and 6 bases for J; bases not matched to a gene: 2. The CDR3 totals 14 residues. The V gene's germline CDR1 is MNHEY and CDR2 SVGAGI. The CDR3 bases are TGTGCCAGCAGGACTAGCGGGAGGACCAATGAGCAGTTCTTC. It encodes CASRTSGRTNEQFF.

This clonotype was found many times. The rearrangement uses TRBV6-6 and TRBJ2-7; D call uncertain. Between the trimmed V and J ends, which lost 2 bases and 5 bases, there was a span of 4 bases. CDR3 length: 11 amino acids. Germline V gene sequence: CDR1 MNHNY, CDR2 SVGAGI (reference sequence). The DNA for the CDR3 is TGTGCCAGCAGTTACAGCCACGAGCAGTACTTC. Translation gives CASSYSHEQYF.

This clonotype turned up a few times. V usage is TRBV2 and J usage is TRBJ2-1; a weak D match, TRBD2 (5 bases). CDR3 length: 14 residues. Trimming removed 5 bases at V and 9 bases at J, with 17 bases between. The germline V gene encodes CDR1 SNHLY and CDR2 FYNNEI. CDR3 in amino acids: CASSTTPGVGEQFF. The DNA for the CDR3 is TGTGCCAGCAGTACCACCCCCGGGGTCGGTGAGCAGTTCTTC.

The chain combines TRBV4-3 with TRBJ1-6; D is unclear. The CDR3 has 15 residues. The V gene's germline CDR1 is LGHNA and CDR2 YSLEER. The V gene lost 0 bases and the J gene lost 7 bases, with 10 bases spanning the gap. The CDR3 region has the DNA TGCGCCAGCAGCCAAGAAAGAGTGGCGAATTCACCCCTCCACTTT. As protein: CASSQERVANSPLHF.

This clonotype came up many times. The chain combines TRBV3-1 with TRBJ1-2; 10 bases agree with TRBD1. CDR3 length: 14 residues. CDR1 is LGHDT and CDR2 is YNNKEL in the germline V gene (reference sequence). Losses at the gene ends were 4 bases for V and 8 bases for J; bases not matched to a gene: 7. The CDR3 DNA reads TGTGCCAGCAGCCCGTACGGGACAGGGGAAGGCTACACCTTC. Protein: CASSPYGTGEGYTF.

The chain couples TRBV6-2 or TRBV6-3 to TRBJ2-1; 14 positions match TRBD2. The CDR3 spans 16 residues. Looked up from germline, CDR1 is MNHEY and CDR2 is SVGEGT. Trimming took 6 bases from V and 8 from J; bases not matched to a gene: 9. The CDR3, as DNA: TGTGCCAGCAGGAACTCGGGACTAGCGGGAGTAGATGAGCAGTTCTTC. It specifies CASRNSGLAGVDEQFF.

This chain's CDR3 is CASSFGGNQETQYF. In DNA form, the CDR3 reads TGTGCCAGCAGTTTTGGGGGGAACCAAGAGACCCAGTACTTC. This chain uses TRBV12-3 or TRBV12-4 with TRBJ2-5, with D possibly matching TRBD2 (6 bases). V was clipped by 3 bases and J by 0 bases, with 8 bases between them. This CDR3 is built from 14 residues.

Only a few counts were recorded for this clonotype. The chain couples TRBV4-3 to TRBJ2-1, with D perhaps matching TRBD1 (5 bases). V lost 1 base to trimming and J lost 1 base, with 8 bases between them. This CDR3 is 15 amino acids long. Germline values: CDR1 LGHNA, CDR2 YSLEER. The CDR3 sequence is CASSQVKGSYNEQFF. The CDR3 DNA sequence: TGCGCCAGCAGCCAAGTGAAGGGGTCCTACAATGAGCAGTTCTTC.